The 13 T cell receptor beta chains in this list originate from one sample, sequenced in a study of blood T cell repertoires in COVID-19. Only in-frame clones appear in the TCRdb table, and some are missing; sequencing was by immunoSEQ multiplex PCR. The data show 150,000 to 200,000 clones, roughly 81% seen once. Source material: peripheral blood. The receptors were sampled from a woman older than 75 with COVID-19, enrolled during active disease.

The CDR3 reads CASRDRGRNTEAFF. CDR3 coding DNA: TGTGCCAGTAGGGACAGGGGGAGGAACACTGAAGCTTTCTTT. The J gene is TRBJ1-1, the V gene TRBV19; 10 nucleotides agree with TRBD1. Germline assignment: CDR1 LNHDA and CDR2 SQIVND (reference sequence). The CDR3 totals 14 residues. The V gene end was trimmed by 6 bases and the J gene end by 1 base; junction bases not matched to a gene: 2.

This rearrangement joins TRBV3-1 (or the pseudogene TRBV3-2) to TRBJ2-5; 8 bases are a match to TRBD1. CDR3 size: 14 residues. From germline, CDR1 is LGHDT and CDR2 YNNKEL (reference sequence). J lost 2 bases, V lost 4 bases, and 3 bases had no gene match. CDR3 bases: TGTGCCAGCAGCCCCGGGACAGGTCAAGAGACCCAGTACTTC. As protein: CASSPGTGQETQYF.

The rearrangement links TRBV5-1 to TRBJ1-1; 9 bases are a match to TRBD1. Germline loops: CDR1 SGHRS, CDR2 YFSETQ. The CDR3 is 15 residues long. V shed 5 bases, J shed 1 base, and the junction held 6 bases outside the gene matches. The CDR3 sequence is CASREQGARNTEAFF. The CDR3 DNA follows: TGCGCCAGCAGGGAACAGGGGGCGCGGAACACTGAAGCTTTCTTT.

The rearrangement links TRBV18 to TRBJ2-1; 7 nucleotides line up with TRBD1. With V trimmed by 2 bases and J by 4 bases, 8 bases remained unmatched. Germline V gene data show CDR1 as KGHSH and CDR2 as LQKENI. The CDR3 is 16 residues long. The chain's CDR3 is CASSPSPGQIYNEQFF. CDR3 nucleotides: TGTGCCAGCTCACCATCGCCGGGACAGATTTACAATGAGCAGTTCTTC.

The chain links TRBV18 to TRBJ1-1, with D uncertain. This CDR3 comprises 14 residues. The V and J ends lost 4 bases and 1 base respectively, with 10 bases between them. Germline lookup yields CDR1 KGHSH and CDR2 LQKENI. The CDR3 protein is CASSQFGENTEAFF. The CDR3 nucleotides are TGTGCCAGCTCACAATTCGGGGAGAACACTGAAGCTTTCTTT.

The chain employs TRBV6-1 and TRBJ2-1; TRBD2 agrees at 9 bases. This CDR3 has 16 amino acids. The V gene's germline CDR1 is MNHNS and CDR2 SASEGT. V was clipped by 3 bases and J by 4 bases; unmatched bases: 7. Here the CDR3 reads CASSEGSGGSYNEQFF. The CDR3 DNA is TGTGCCAGCAGTGAGGGTAGCGGGGGATCTTACAATGAGCAGTTCTTC.

The chain has TRBV5-5 and TRBJ1-5, with no clear D. The V gene lost 1 base and the J gene lost 2 bases, with 4 bases spanning the gap. The length of the CDR3 is 13 residues. Germline loops: CDR1 SGHKS, CDR2 YYEKEE (reference sequence). CDR3 in DNA: TGTGCCAGCAGCTTGACGGGCAATCAGCCCCAGCATTTT. It encodes CASSLTGNQPQHF.

CDR3 region: CASSSLRGQNEKLFF. The CDR3 coding sequence is TGTGCCAGTAGTTCCCTCAGGGGGCAGAATGAAAAACTGTTTTTT. The gene calls are TRBV19 and TRBJ1-4; 8 bases map to TRBD1. The CDR3 loop spans 15 amino acids. In germline, CDR1 is LNHDA, CDR2 SQIVND (reference sequence). V was clipped by 5 bases and J by 5 bases; unmatched bases: 7.

V usage is TRBV3-1 (or the pseudogene TRBV3-2) and J usage is TRBJ2-7, with D perhaps matching TRBD1 (6 bases). The V end lost 1 base, the J end lost 0 bases, and 10 bases lay between the germline ends. The V gene's germline CDR1 is LGHDT and CDR2 YNNKEL (reference sequence). The CDR3 has 15 residues. CDR3 sequence (DNA): TGTGCCAGCAGCCAAGGGACAGTCCCCTCCTACGAGCAGTACTTC. Residues: CASSQGTVPSYEQYF.

This sequence joins TRBV6-2 or TRBV6-3 and TRBJ2-3, with 12 nucleotides matching TRBD2. Per germline, CDR1 MNHEY and CDR2 SVGEGT. The J segment lost 5 bases and the V segment lost 5 bases, leaving 17 bases of the junction unmatched. CDR3 size: 19 residues. CDR3 in DNA: TGTGCCAGCAGTACCCTTACGATACCGACTAGCGGGGGAAGAGATACGCAGTATTTT. Its translation is CASSTLTIPTSGGRDTQYF.

The V and J genes are TRBV10-2 and TRBJ2-1; 7 bases agree with TRBD2. J lost 3 bases, V lost 2 bases, and 4 bases had no gene match. The CDR3 has 15 amino acids. Germline V gene sequence: CDR1 WSHSY, CDR2 SAAADI. The DNA for the CDR3 is TGCGCCAGCAGTGAGGGGCTAGCGGTCTACAATGAGCAGTTCTTC. It translates to CASSEGLAVYNEQFF.

This chain connects TRBV18 to TRBJ2-1; the D gene is possibly TRBD2 (5 bases). Trimming took 8 bases from V and 1 from J, leaving 12 bases between them. The CDR3 runs 14 residues. CDR1 and CDR2 (germline): KGHSH, LQKENI. The CDR3 sequence is CASQPGESYNEQFF. In DNA form, the CDR3 reads TGTGCCAGCCAACCCGGGGAATCCTACAATGAGCAGTTCTTC.

This clone was detected once. V gene TRBV4-3 combines with J gene TRBJ2-5; D not resolved. The germline V gene encodes CDR1 LGHNA and CDR2 YSLEER. There are 13 residues in the CDR3. Trimming took 3 bases from V and 4 from J, leaving 9 bases between them. In nucleotides, the CDR3 is TGCGCCAGCAGCCAGCAGGTTTCAGAGACCCAGTACTTC. Translated, it gives CASSQQVSETQYF.